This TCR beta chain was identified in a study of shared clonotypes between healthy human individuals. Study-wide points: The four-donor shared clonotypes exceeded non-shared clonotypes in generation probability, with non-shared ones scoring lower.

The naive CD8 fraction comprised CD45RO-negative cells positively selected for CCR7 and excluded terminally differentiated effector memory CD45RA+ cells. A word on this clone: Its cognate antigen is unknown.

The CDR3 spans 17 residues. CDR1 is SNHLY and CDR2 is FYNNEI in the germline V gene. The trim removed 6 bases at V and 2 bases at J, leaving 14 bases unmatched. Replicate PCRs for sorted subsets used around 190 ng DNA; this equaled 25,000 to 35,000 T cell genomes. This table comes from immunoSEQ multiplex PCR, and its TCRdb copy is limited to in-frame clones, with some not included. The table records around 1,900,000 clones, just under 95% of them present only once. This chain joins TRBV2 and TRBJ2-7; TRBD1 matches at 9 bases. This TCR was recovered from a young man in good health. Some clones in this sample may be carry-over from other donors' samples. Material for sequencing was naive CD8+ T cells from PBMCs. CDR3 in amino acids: CASRTGTGKLAAYEQYF. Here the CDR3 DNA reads TGTGCCAGCAGGACCGGGACAGGGAAGCTAGCGGCCTACGAGCAGTACTTC.